This TCR beta chain was documented in a study of T cells after yellow fever vaccination. Study-level points and caveats: The appearance of a small share of clonotypes in both CD4 and CD8 compartments was observed. Sorted repertoires could include abundant contaminating clonotypes from bulk cells.

Template-switching 5'RACE yielded the TCR cDNA; a universal primer site and UMIs were added in the process. TCRdb ran MiXCR on the 5' RACE reads and lists one entry per CDR3 protein. The table includes about 69,000 distinct CDR3 sequences, around 6.2% detected once. This clonotype was picked up many times. Its cognate antigen is unknown. The ends were cut back, 4 bases at V and 11 bases at J, with 11 bases in the middle. The length of the CDR3 is 12 residues. Germline V lookup: CDR1 MDHEN, CDR2 SYDVKM. The source of this sequence is a man aged 18 to 30 who received the YFV17D yellow fever vaccine. The sequences come from CD4+ T cells sorted from PBMCs, collected roughly 15 days after the first yellow fever vaccination. The chain combines TRBV28 with TRBJ1-4; D gene unclear. CDR3 region: CASSSSHRKLFF. CDR3 DNA: TGTGCCAGCAGTTCGTCACATCGGAAACTGTTTTTT.